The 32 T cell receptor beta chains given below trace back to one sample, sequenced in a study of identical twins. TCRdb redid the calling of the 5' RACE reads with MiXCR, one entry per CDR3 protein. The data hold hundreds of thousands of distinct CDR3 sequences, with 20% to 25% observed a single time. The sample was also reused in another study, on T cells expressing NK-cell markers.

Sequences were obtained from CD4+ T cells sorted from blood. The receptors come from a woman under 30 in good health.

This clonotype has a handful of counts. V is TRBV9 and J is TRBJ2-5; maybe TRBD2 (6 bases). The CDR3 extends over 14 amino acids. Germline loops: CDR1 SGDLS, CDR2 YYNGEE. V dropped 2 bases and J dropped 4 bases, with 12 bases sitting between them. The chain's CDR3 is CASSVRRGGETQYF. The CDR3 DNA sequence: TGTGCCAGCAGCGTCCGGCGGGGAGGAGAGACCCAGTACTTC.

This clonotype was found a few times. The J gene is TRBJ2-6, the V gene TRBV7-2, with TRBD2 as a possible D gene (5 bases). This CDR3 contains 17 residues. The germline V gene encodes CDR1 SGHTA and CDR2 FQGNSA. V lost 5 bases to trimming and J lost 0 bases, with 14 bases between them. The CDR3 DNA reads TGTGCCAGCAGCCCCCGGGTTACTAGCTCTGGGGCCAACGTCCTGACTTTC. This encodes CASSPRVTSSGANVLTF.

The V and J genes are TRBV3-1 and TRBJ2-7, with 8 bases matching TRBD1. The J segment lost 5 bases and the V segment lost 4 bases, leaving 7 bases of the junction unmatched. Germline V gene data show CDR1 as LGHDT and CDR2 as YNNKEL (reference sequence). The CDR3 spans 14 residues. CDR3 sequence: CASSRAGGFNEQYF. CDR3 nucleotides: TGTGCCAGCAGCCGGGCAGGGGGCTTCAACGAGCAGTACTTC.

As DNA, the CDR3 is TGTGCCACCAGGCAGGGCTCCTACAATGAGCAGTTCTTC. This encodes CATRQGSYNEQFF. The chain has TRBV15 and TRBJ2-1; perhaps TRBD1 as D (5 bases). V gave up 6 bases and J gave up 0 bases, with 6 bases separating them. In germline, CDR1 is LNHNV, CDR2 YYDKDF (reference sequence). The CDR3 covers 13 residues.

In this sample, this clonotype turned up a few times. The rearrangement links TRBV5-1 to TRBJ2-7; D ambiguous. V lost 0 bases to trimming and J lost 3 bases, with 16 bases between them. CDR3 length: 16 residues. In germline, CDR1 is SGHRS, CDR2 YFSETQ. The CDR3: CASSLGTATLNYEQYF. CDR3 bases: TGCGCCAGCAGCTTGGGCACAGCCACCTTGAACTACGAGCAGTACTTC.

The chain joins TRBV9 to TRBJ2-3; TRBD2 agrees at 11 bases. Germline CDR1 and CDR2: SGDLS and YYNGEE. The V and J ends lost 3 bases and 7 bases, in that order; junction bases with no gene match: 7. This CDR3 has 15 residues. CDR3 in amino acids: CASSGSGTSGYTQYF. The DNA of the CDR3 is TGTGCCAGCAGCGGGTCGGGGACTAGCGGATATACGCAGTATTTT.

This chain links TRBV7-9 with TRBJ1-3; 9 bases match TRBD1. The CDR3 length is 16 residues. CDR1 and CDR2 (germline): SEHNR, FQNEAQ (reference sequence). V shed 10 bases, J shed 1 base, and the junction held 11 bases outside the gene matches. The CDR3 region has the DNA TGTGCCAACGGACAGGGGAGGATCTTTTCTGGAAACACCATATATTTT. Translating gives CANGQGRIFSGNTIYF.

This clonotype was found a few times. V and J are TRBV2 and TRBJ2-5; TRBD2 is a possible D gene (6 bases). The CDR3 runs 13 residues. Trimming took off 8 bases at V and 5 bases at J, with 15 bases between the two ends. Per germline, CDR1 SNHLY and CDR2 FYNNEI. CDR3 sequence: CASGGESGETQYF. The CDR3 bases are TGTGCCAGCGGCGGGGAATCCGGGGAGACCCAGTACTTC.

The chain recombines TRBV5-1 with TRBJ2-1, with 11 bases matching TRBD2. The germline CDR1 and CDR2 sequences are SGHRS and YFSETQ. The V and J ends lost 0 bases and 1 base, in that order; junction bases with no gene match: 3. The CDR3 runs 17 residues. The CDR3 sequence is CASSLDIAGGSYNEQFF. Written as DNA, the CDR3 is TGCGCCAGCAGCTTGGATATAGCGGGAGGGTCCTACAATGAGCAGTTCTTC.

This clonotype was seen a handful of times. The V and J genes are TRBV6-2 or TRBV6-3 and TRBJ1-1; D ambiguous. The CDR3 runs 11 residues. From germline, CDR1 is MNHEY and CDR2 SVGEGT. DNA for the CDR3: TGTACAACCCGGCGGAACACTGAAGCTTTCTTT. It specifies CTTRRNTEAFF.

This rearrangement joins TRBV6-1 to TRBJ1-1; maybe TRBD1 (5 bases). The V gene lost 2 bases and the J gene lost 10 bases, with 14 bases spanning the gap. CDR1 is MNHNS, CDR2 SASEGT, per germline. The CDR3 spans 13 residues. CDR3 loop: CASSEYRDSGAFF. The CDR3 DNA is TGTGCCAGCAGTGAATACCGGGACTCGGGAGCTTTCTTT.

The CDR3 DNA is TGTGCCAGCAGCTTATGGGGTTGGACAGTGCAGTTCTTC. This encodes CASSLWGWTVQFF. The J gene is TRBJ2-1, the V gene TRBV5-6; weak D call: TRBD1 (6 bases). Germline lookup yields CDR1 SGHDT and CDR2 YYEEEE. This CDR3 is 13 amino acids long. Trimming left V 2 bases short and J 12 bases short, with 15 bases between.

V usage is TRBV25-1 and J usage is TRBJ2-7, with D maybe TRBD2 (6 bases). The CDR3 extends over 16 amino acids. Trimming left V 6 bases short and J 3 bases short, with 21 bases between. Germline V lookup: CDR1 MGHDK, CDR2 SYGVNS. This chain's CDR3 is CASSATWGGKNYEQYF. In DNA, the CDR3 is TGTGCCAGCAGCGCCACATGGGGCGGGAAGAACTACGAGCAGTACTTC.

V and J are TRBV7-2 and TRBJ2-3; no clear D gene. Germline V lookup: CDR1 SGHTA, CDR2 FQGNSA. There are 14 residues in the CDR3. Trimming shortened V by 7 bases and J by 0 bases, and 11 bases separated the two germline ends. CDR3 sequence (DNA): TGTGCCAGCAAAGTATCTCGGAGCACAGATACGCAGTATTTT. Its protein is CASKVSRSTDTQYF.

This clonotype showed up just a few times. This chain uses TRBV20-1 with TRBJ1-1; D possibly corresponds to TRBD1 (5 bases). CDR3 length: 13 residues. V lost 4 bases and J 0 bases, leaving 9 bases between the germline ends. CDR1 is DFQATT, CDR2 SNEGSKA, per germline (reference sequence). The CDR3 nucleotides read TGCAGTGCTATAAGAGGGGTGAACACTGAAGCTTTCTTT. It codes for CSAIRGVNTEAFF.

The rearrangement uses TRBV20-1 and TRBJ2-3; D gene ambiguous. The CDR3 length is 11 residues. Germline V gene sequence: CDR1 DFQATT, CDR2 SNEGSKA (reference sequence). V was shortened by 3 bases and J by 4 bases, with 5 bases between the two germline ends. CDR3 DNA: TGCAGTGCTAGTGCGGCAGATACGCAGTATTTT. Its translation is CSASAADTQYF.

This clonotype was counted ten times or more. CDR3 sequence: CASSVGLGLDYEQYF. The CDR3 bases are TGTGCCAGCAGCGTAGGATTGGGACTAGACTACGAGCAGTACTTC. The chain couples TRBV9 to TRBJ2-7; 8 bases are shared with TRBD2. Germline V gene sequence: CDR1 SGDLS, CDR2 YYNGEE. V trimming: 0 bases; J trimming: 3 bases; junction bases outside the gene matches: 5. The CDR3 sequence is 15 residues long. Variable domain in full (rest from reference TRBV9 and TRBJ2-7): DSGVTQTPKHLITATGQRVTLRCSPRSGDLSVYWYQQSLDQGLQFLIQYYNGEERAKGNILERFSAQQFPDLHSELNLSSLELGDSALYFCASSVGLGLDYEQYFGPGTRLTVT.

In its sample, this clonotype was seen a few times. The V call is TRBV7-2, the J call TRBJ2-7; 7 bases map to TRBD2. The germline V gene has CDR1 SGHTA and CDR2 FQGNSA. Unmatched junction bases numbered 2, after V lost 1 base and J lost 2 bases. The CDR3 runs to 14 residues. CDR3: CASSLGGSAYEQYF. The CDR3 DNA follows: TGTGCCAGCAGCTTAGGCGGGAGTGCCTACGAGCAGTACTTC.

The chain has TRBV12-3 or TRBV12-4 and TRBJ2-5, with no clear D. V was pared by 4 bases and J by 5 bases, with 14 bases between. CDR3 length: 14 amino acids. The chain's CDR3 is CASSSQESSETQYF. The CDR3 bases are TGTGCCAGCAGTTCCCAGGAGAGTAGCGAGACCCAGTACTTC.

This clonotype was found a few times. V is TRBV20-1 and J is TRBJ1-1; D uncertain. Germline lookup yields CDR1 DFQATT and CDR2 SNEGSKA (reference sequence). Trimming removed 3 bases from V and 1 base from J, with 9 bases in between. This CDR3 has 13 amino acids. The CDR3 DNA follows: TGCAGTGCTAGTCCGGCGACGAACACTGAAGCTTTCTTT. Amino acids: CSASPATNTEAFF.

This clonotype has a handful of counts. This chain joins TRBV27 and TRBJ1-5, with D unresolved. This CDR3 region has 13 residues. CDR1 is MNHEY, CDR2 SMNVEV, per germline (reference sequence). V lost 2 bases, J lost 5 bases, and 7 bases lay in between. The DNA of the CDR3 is TGTGCCAGCAGTTTAAGGGTCCATCAGCCCCAGCATTTT. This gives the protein CASSLRVHQPQHF.

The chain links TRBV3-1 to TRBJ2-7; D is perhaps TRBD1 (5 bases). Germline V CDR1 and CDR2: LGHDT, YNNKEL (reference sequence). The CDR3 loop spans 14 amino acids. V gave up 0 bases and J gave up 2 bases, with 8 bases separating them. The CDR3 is CASSQEDKPYEQYF. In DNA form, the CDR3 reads TGTGCCAGCAGCCAAGAGGACAAGCCCTACGAGCAGTACTTC.

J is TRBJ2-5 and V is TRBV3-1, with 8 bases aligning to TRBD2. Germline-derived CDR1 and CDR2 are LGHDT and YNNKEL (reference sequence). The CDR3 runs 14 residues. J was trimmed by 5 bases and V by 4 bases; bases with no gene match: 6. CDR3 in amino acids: CASSRFSGVETQYF. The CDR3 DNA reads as TGTGCCAGCAGCCGTTTTAGCGGGGTGGAGACCCAGTACTTC.

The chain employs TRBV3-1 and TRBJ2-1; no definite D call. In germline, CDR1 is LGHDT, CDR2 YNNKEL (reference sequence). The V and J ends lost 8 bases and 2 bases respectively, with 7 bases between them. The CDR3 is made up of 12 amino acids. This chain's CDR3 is CASGEAYNEQFF. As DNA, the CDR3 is TGTGCCAGCGGGGAAGCCTACAATGAGCAGTTCTTC.

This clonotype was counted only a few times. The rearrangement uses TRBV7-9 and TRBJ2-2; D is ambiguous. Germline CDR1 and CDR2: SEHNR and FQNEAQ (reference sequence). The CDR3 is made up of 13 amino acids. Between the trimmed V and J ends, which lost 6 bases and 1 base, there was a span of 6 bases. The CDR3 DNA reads TGTGCCAGCAGAAGGAGGAACACCGGGGAGCTGTTTTTT. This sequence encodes CASRRRNTGELFF.

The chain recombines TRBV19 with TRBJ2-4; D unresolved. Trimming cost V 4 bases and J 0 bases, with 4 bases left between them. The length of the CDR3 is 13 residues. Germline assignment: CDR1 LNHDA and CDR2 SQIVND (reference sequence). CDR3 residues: CASSTKAKNIQYF. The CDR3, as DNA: TGTGCCAGTAGTACCAAAGCCAAAAACATTCAGTACTTC.

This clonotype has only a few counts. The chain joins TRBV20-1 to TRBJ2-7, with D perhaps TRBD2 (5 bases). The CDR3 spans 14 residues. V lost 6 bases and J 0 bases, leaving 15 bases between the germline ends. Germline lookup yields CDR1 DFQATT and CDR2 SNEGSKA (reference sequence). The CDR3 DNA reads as TGCAGTGCCCCGAGGCGAGCGGACTCCTACGAGCAGTACTTC. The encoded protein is CSAPRRADSYEQYF.

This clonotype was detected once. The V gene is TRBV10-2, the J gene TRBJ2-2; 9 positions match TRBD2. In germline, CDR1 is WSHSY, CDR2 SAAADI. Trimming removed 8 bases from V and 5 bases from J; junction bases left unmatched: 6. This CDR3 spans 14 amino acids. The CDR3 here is CASRSGSVTGELFF. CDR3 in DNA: TGCGCCAGCCGTAGCGGGAGTGTTACCGGGGAGCTGTTTTTT.

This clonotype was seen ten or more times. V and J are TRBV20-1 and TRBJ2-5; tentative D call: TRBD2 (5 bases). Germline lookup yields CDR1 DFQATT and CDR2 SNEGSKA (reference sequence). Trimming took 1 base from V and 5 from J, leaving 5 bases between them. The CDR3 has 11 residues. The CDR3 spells CSARGGETQYF. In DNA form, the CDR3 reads TGCAGTGCTAGAGGCGGGGAGACCCAGTACTTC.

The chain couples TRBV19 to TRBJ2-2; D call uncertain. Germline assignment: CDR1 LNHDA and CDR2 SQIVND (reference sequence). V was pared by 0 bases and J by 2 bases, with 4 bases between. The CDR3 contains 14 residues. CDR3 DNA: TGTGCCAGTAGTATAGAGCGAAACACCGGGGAGCTGTTTTTT. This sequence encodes CASSIERNTGELFF.

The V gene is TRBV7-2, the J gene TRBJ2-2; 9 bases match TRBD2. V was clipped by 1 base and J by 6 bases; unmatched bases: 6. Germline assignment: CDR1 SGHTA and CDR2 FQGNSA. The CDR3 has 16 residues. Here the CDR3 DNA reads TGTGCCAGCAGCTTAGTTAGCGGGAGTCCGTCCGGGGAGCTGTTTTTT. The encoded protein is CASSLVSGSPSGELFF.

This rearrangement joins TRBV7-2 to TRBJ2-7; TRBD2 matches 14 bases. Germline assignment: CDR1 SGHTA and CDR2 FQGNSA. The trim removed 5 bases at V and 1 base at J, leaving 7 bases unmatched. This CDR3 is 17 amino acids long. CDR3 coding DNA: TGTGCCAGCAGCCAAAGACTAGCGGGAGGGGCGTCCTACGAGCAGTACTTC. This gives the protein CASSQRLAGGASYEQYF.